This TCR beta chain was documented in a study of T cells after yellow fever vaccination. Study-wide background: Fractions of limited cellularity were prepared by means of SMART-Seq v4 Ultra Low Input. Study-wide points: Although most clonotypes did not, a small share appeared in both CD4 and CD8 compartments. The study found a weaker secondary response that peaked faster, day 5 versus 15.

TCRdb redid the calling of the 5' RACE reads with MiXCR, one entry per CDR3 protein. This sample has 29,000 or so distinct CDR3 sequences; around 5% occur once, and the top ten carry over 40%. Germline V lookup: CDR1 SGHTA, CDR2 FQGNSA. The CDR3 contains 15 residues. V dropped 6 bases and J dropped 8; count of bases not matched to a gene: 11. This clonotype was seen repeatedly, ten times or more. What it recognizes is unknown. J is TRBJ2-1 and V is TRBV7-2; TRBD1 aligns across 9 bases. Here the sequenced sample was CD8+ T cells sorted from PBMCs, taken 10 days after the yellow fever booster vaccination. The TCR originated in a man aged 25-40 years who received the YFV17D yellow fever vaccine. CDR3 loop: CASSYPGTGSYEQFF. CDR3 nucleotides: TGTGCCAGCAGTTATCCCGGGACAGGGTCCTATGAGCAGTTCTTC. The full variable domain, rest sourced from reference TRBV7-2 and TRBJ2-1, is GAGVSQSPSNKVTEKGKDVELRCDPISGHTALYWYRQSLGQGLEFLIYFQGNSAPDKSGLPSDRFSAERTGGSVSTLTIQRTQQEDSAVYLCASSYPGTGSYEQFFGPGTRLTVL.